Below are 26 T cell receptor beta chains sequenced from a single sample in a study of spatial heterogeneity in lung cancer. TCRdb independently ran MiXCR on the 5' RACE reads; one entry per CDR3 protein. The repertoire includes 36,000 or so distinct CDR3 sequences, 4% to 6% of them detected once, and 25% to 30% sits in the top ten. Noted time point: sample taken at primary tumor resection. Whole RNA was taken from tumor, nontumor lung or frozen PBMC; it was then sequenced unsorted. Here the sequenced sample was PBMCs, taken at surgery. The receptor source for this set is a female donor with early-stage non-small cell lung cancer.

This clonotype was seen repeatedly, ten times or more. The chain uses TRBV29-1 and TRBJ2-7; D call uncertain. Trimming stripped 4 bases from V and 4 bases from J, with 14 bases between. Germline loops: CDR1 SQVTM, CDR2 ANQGSEA. CDR3 size: 13 residues. DNA of the CDR3: TGCAGCGTTGTGCCAGTGGGGATTTACGAGCAGTACTTC. It is translated as CSVVPVGIYEQYF.

This clonotype appeared many times. The V gene is TRBV5-4, the J gene TRBJ2-3, with 9 bases that match TRBD2. Trimming at V came to 4 bases and at J to 6 bases, leaving 9 bases not matched to a gene. Germline V gene lookup returns CDR1 SGHNT and CDR2 YYREEE (reference sequence). This CDR3 comprises 15 residues. The CDR3 is CASSLAGRILDTQYF. The CDR3 DNA follows: TGTGCCAGCAGCCTAGCGGGACGTATTCTGGATACGCAGTATTTT.

As concerns this clonotype: It may be a read error: a sequence one base away is much more abundant. The chain has TRBV19 and TRBJ1-1, with D possibly TRBD1 on 5 matching bases. Germline CDR1 and CDR2: LNHDA and SQIVND (reference sequence). V gave up 3 bases and J gave up 5 bases, with 22 bases separating them. The CDR3 loop spans 17 amino acids. The CDR3 is CASSILGDGSNRTEAFF. The CDR3 coding sequence is TGTGCCAGTAGTATCTTGGGGGATGGATCGAATCGAACTGAAGCTTTCTTT. Full variable domain (rest looked up from reference TRBV19 and TRBJ1-1): DGGITQSPKYLFRKEGQNVTLSCEQNLNHDAMYWYRQDPGQGLRLIYYSQIVNDFQKGDIAEGYSVSREKKESFPLTVTSAQKNPTAFYLCASSILGDGSNRTEAFFGQGTRLTVV.

This clonotype was found many times. The chain employs TRBV4-3 and TRBJ2-7; TRBD1 is a possible D gene (6 bases). Germline V gene data show CDR1 as LGHNA and CDR2 as YSLEER. The CDR3 consists of 16 residues. V dropped 0 bases and J dropped 0 bases, with 12 bases sitting between them. The CDR3: CASSQDLWTVSYEQYF. The CDR3 DNA is TGCGCCAGCAGCCAAGATTTGTGGACAGTCTCCTACGAGCAGTACTTC.

Many counts were recorded for this clonotype. The chain uses TRBV5-1 and TRBJ1-2, with 7 bases aligning to TRBD1. CDR3 length: 14 amino acids. The V and J ends lost 4 bases and 8 bases, in that order; junction bases with no gene match: 11. Per germline, CDR1 SGHRS and CDR2 YFSETQ. The CDR3 is CASSPNWGQSGYTF. The DNA for the CDR3 is TGCGCCAGCAGCCCGAATTGGGGACAGTCGGGCTACACCTTC.

The J gene is TRBJ1-2, the V gene TRBV6-5; weak D call: TRBD1 (6 bases). This CDR3 comprises 15 residues. Germline CDR1 and CDR2: MNHEY and SVGAGI. V lost 0 bases to trimming and J lost 3 bases, with 11 bases between them. The CDR3 DNA follows: TGTGCCAGCAGTTACTCCGGGGGGCGGGACTATGGCTACACCTTC. This sequence encodes CASSYSGGRDYGYTF.

This clonotype was seen repeatedly, ten times or more. The chain is built from TRBV9 and TRBJ1-6; D is unresolved. V lost 0 bases and J lost 6, with 7 bases in between. The CDR3 runs to 14 residues. Germline V gives CDR1 SGDLS, CDR2 YYNGEE. CDR3 sequence reads: CASSVAQANSPLHF. CDR3 sequence (DNA): TGTGCCAGCAGCGTAGCGCAGGCTAATTCACCCCTCCACTTT. Using reference TRBV9 and TRBJ1-6 for the parts outside the CDR3, the full variable domain is DSGVTQTPKHLITATGQRVTLRCSPRSGDLSVYWYQQSLDQGLQFLIQYYNGEERAKGNILERFSAQQFPDLHSELNLSSLELGDSALYFCASSVAQANSPLHFGNGTRLTVT.

This chain links TRBV25-1 with TRBJ2-7, with D possibly being TRBD1 (5 bases). CDR3 length: 12 amino acids. The V gene's germline CDR1 is MGHDK and CDR2 SYGVNS. Trimming took 6 bases from V and 7 from J, leaving 13 bases between them. The CDR3, as DNA: TGTGCCAGCAGGGCATCAGGGTGGGAGCAGTACTTC. This translates into CASRASGWEQYF.

This clonotype has at least ten counts. The chain has TRBV12-3 or TRBV12-4 and TRBJ2-1; the D call may be TRBD1 or TRBD2 (5 bases each). V lost 3 bases and J lost 12, with 15 bases in between. CDR3 length: 13 residues. CDR3 sequence reads: CASSFSGARGQFF. CDR3 in DNA: TGTGCCAGCAGTTTTTCCGGGGCCCGGGGGCAGTTCTTC.

This clonotype has a count of ten or more. The chain combines TRBV29-1 with TRBJ2-1, with unresolved D. Germline V CDR1 and CDR2: SQVTM, ANQGSEA. Trimming took off 3 bases at V and 12 bases at J, with 12 bases between the two ends. CDR3 length: 11 amino acids. DNA for the CDR3: TGCAGCGTTGATAAAGGAGAAGGGCAGTTCTTC. Its translation is CSVDKGEGQFF.

This clonotype was seen many times. The rearrangement links TRBV10-2 to TRBJ1-2; D unclear. The CDR3 is 14 residues long. The V gene lost 5 bases and the J gene lost 0 bases, with 10 bases spanning the gap. CDR1 is WSHSY, CDR2 SAAADI, per germline. The CDR3 loop is CASSKGRANYGYTF. The CDR3 DNA reads TGCGCCAGCAGTAAGGGCCGAGCTAACTATGGCTACACCTTC.

The rearrangement joins TRBV6-2 or TRBV6-3 to TRBJ2-6, with 10 bases aligning to TRBD1. The CDR3 totals 17 residues. With V trimmed by 5 bases and J by 1 base, 5 bases remained unmatched. Germline V CDR1 and CDR2: MNHEY, SVGEGT. CDR3 sequence: CASSRGQGTSGANVLTF. For the CDR3, the DNA is TGTGCCAGCAGTCGGGGACAGGGGACGTCTGGGGCCAACGTCCTGACTTTC.

At least ten counts were recorded for this clonotype. This chain connects TRBV9 to TRBJ1-5, with no clear D. CDR1 is SGDLS, CDR2 YYNGEE, per germline. The V end lost 0 bases, the J end lost 5 bases, and 6 bases lay between the germline ends. The CDR3 is 13 amino acids. DNA of the CDR3: TGTGCCAGCAGCGTAGATCCGGATCAGCCCCAGCATTTT. Encoded protein: CASSVDPDQPQHF.

This clonotype was found many times. The V gene is TRBV2, the J gene TRBJ2-5; no reliable D call. Germline V gene lookup returns CDR1 SNHLY and CDR2 FYNNEI. V lost 4 bases and J 2 bases, leaving 8 bases between the germline ends. The CDR3 has 13 residues. CDR3 DNA sequence: TGTGCCAGCAGTGTGGGCAGACAAGAGACCCAGTACTTC. This gives the protein CASSVGRQETQYF.

This clonotype occurred many times. This chain uses TRBV7-2 with TRBJ2-1; the match to TRBD2 covers 7 bases. Per the germline V gene, CDR1 is SGHTA and CDR2 is FQGNSA. V lost 2 bases to trimming and J lost 1 base; unmatched junction nucleotides: 2. The CDR3 runs 15 residues. The DNA of the CDR3 is TGTGCCAGCAGCTTAAAAGCGGGATCCTACAATGAGCAGTTCTTC. Its protein is CASSLKAGSYNEQFF.

This clonotype came up many times. J is TRBJ2-1 and V is TRBV5-4; 10 bases are a match to TRBD1. Germline V gene data show CDR1 as SGHNT and CDR2 as YYREEE (reference sequence). The CDR3 totals 15 residues. V shed 4 bases and J 6 bases; nucleotides not matched to a gene: 7. The CDR3, as DNA: TGTGCCAGCAGCCCTGGGACAGGGGATTTCAATGAGCAGTTCTTC. Translation gives CASSPGTGDFNEQFF.

At least ten counts were recorded for this clonotype. The chain carries TRBV4-2 and TRBJ2-2; D not certain. Germline assignment: CDR1 LGHNA and CDR2 YNFKEQ. Trimming took off 0 bases at V and 6 bases at J, with 8 bases between the two ends. CDR3 length equals 14 residues. The CDR3 sequence is CASSQDAFPGELFF. In DNA, the CDR3 is TGTGCCAGCAGCCAAGACGCGTTCCCCGGGGAGCTGTTTTTT.

The table lists this clonotype with many counts. This rearrangement joins TRBV28 to TRBJ2-7; D is possibly TRBD1 (6 bases). Germline CDR1 and CDR2: MDHEN and SYDVKM. V lost 5 bases and J lost 4, with 12 bases in between. The CDR3 contains 13 residues. The CDR3 loop is CASSLGQTYEQYF. CDR3 in DNA: TGTGCCAGCAGTCTAGGACAGACATACGAGCAGTACTTC.

Ten or more counts support this clonotype. J is TRBJ1-1 and V is TRBV5-1, with D unclear. V gave up 0 bases and J gave up 2 bases, with 8 bases separating them. Germline values: CDR1 SGHRS, CDR2 YFSETQ. The CDR3 contains 14 residues. In DNA form, the CDR3 reads TGCGCCAGCAGCTTGGCGGGCCCAAACACTGAAGCTTTCTTT. Encoded protein: CASSLAGPNTEAFF.

This clonotype occurred many times. This chain connects TRBV2 to TRBJ1-4; 7 nucleotides line up with TRBD1. Germline CDR1 SNHLY, CDR2 FYNNEI. The CDR3 sequence is 15 residues long. Losses at the gene ends were 4 bases for V and 0 bases for J; bases not matched to a gene: 2. This CDR3 reads CASSGDSTTNEKLFF. CDR3 DNA sequence: TGTGCCAGCAGTGGGGACAGCACAACTAATGAAAAACTGTTTTTT. Based on the CDR3 plus reference TRBV2 and TRBJ1-4, the full variable domain is EPEVTQTPSHQVTQMGQEVILRCVPISNHLYFYWYRQILGQKVEFLVSFYNNEISEKSEIFDDQFSVERPDGSNFTLKIRSTKLEDSAMYFCASSGDSTTNEKLFFGSGTQLSVL.

This clonotype was counted many times. This chain connects TRBV27 to TRBJ2-7; TRBD1 is a possible D gene (6 bases). Germline assignment: CDR1 MNHEY and CDR2 SMNVEV (reference sequence). This CDR3 region has 14 residues. Trimming stripped 9 bases from V and 4 bases from J, with 19 bases between. CDR3 protein: CASRTVRGRYEQYF. CDR3 bases: TGTGCCAGTAGGACAGTAAGGGGCAGGTACGAGCAGTACTTC.

This clonotype was recorded at least ten times. The chain has TRBV28 and TRBJ2-7, with D maybe TRBD2 (6 bases). The CDR3 consists of 13 residues. Trimming left V 8 bases short and J 6 bases short, with 17 bases between. The germline gives CDR1 MDHEN, CDR2 SYDVKM. The CDR3 region has the DNA TGTGCCAGCGGGGAGACTAGGGTGCCCGAGCAGTACTTC. Its translation: CASGETRVPEQYF.

Concerning this clonotype: A much larger clonotype is one base distant, so this may be a read error. This chain uses TRBV5-6 with TRBJ2-7; tentatively, D is TRBD2 (6 bases). The CDR3 loop spans 15 amino acids. Trimming cost V 2 bases and J 6 bases, with 18 bases left between them. Germline CDR1 SGHDT, CDR2 YYEEEE. The CDR3 nucleotides read TGTGCCAGCAGCTTTCAGTGGGACTCTCGCGTCGAGCAGTACTTC. Protein sequence: CASSFQWDSRVEQYF.

This clonotype was seen only a few times. The chain combines TRBV20-1 with TRBJ2-1; maybe TRBD2 (5 bases). The V gene lost 0 bases and the J gene lost 13 bases, with 19 bases spanning the gap. This CDR3 spans 14 amino acids. The V gene's germline CDR1 is DFQATT and CDR2 SNEGSKA (reference sequence). CDR3 DNA sequence: TGCAGTGCTAGAGATCGGGTAGCGCCAATCCTACAGTTCTTC. Protein product: CSARDRVAPILQFF.

This clonotype was observed many times. The chain couples TRBV7-2 to TRBJ2-7; tentative D call: TRBD2 (5 bases). This CDR3 has 15 residues. V shed 4 bases and J shed 0 bases, with 13 bases lying between them. CDR1 and CDR2 (germline): SGHTA, FQGNSA. This chain's CDR3 is CASSSRTESSYEQYF. In DNA, the CDR3 is TGTGCCAGCAGCTCCAGGACTGAAAGCTCCTACGAGCAGTACTTC.

This clonotype has at least ten counts. V gene TRBV13 combines with J gene TRBJ2-2, with D hard to call. Trimming left V 5 bases short and J 5 bases short, with 12 bases between. The CDR3 is 14 amino acids. The germline gives CDR1 PRHDT, CDR2 FYEKMQ (reference sequence). The CDR3 DNA reads TGTGCCAGCAGCATCCCGTACGAGACCGGGGAGCTGTTTTTT. Translating gives CASSIPYETGELFF.